The clone carrying this TCR beta chain appeared a single time. Its target is not known. This entry comes from a study of cytomegalovirus exposure and HLA in healthy donors. Points from the study as a whole: High specificity and sensitivity for cytomegalovirus status were reported for the classifier. The listing of roughly 160 TCR beta chains classed them as cytomegalovirus-associated. In a later analysis, productive TCRs from donors in an Asian-associated ancestry cluster reportedly carried fewer N-insertions than the cohort mean.

The PCR used 60 Vbeta and 13 Jbeta primers. Libraries were prepared by immunoSEQ multiplex PCR; TCRdb keeps only in-frame clonotypes and omits some of them. The sample lists around 28,000 clones; around 87% were seen once. CDR3 length: 15 amino acids. The V and J ends lost 1 base and 4 bases respectively, with 14 bases between them. The germline V gene encodes CDR1 LNHDA and CDR2 SQIVND (reference sequence). The sample consisted of PBMCs. The sequence came from a boy between 5 and 17 years old in good health and CMV-seronegative. This chain connects TRBV19 to TRBJ2-7; D is perhaps TRBD2 (6 bases). This CDR3 is CASSIAGGEVYEQYF. The CDR3 DNA reads TGTGCCAGTAGTATAGCAGGCGGGGAGGTTTACGAGCAGTACTTC.